The rows below give T cell receptor beta chains drawn from one sample of a study of cytomegalovirus exposure and HLA in healthy donors. TCRdb's table, derived via immunoSEQ multiplex PCR, lists solely in-frame clones and lacks some. Of approximately 270,000 clones in the sample, roughly 80% were seen once. Sequencing was performed on PBMCs. These receptors were collected from a girl aged 2-10 years in good health and CMV-seronegative. Both conserved end residues are part of each CDR3. The D gene is left open where the match is weak. Some rows have no size entry. The others give once, few or many, or a class for an expanded clone.

J gene | V gene | CDR3 length | D gene | clone size | CDR3 DNA | CDR3 protein
TRBJ1-1 | TRBV10-3 | 17 | . | . | TGTGCCATCAGTGAAGGAGAACAGGCTGCCATGAACACTGAAGCTTTCTTT | CAISEGEQAAMNTEAFF
TRBJ1-2 | TRBV5-5 | 16 | . | few | TGTGCCAGCAGCGCCCTCGGGGTACTAATGGACTATGGCTACACCTTC | CASSALGVLMDYGYTF
TRBJ2-7 | TRBV5-5 | 14 | . | . | TGTGCCAGCAGCTTGGTGGGGGGTGCGGACGAGCAGTACTTC | CASSLVGGADEQYF
TRBJ1-2 | TRBV29-1 | 11 | . | few | TGCAGCGTTTTGGCAAGCTATGGCTACACCTTC | CSVLASYGYTF
TRBJ2-2 | TRBV9 | 15 | TRBD2 | . | TGTGCCAGCAGCTCGGGAGGGCGAGGCACCGGGGAGCTGTTTTTT | CASSSGGRGTGELFF
TRBJ2-1 | TRBV28 | 17 | TRBD2 | . | TGTGCCAGCAGTCGCCCCGGAATACGACTAGCGAACAATGAGCAGTTCTTC | CASSRPGIRLANNEQFF
TRBJ1-4 | TRBV19 | 14 | TRBD1 | . | TGTGCCTGCCGCTCATTGGACAGGGATGAAAAACTGTTTTTT | CACRSLDRDEKLFF
TRBJ2-1 | TRBV29-1 | 13 | TRBD1 | once | TGCAGCGCGGACAGGGCTTCCTACAATGAGCAGTTCTTC | CSADRASYNEQFF
TRBJ2-1 | TRBV6-5 | 14 | TRBD1 | . | TGTGCCAGCAGTTCCGGGACAGGGGACAATGAGCAGTTCTTC | CASSSGTGDNEQFF
TRBJ1-2 | TRBV30 | 12 | . | . | TGTGCCTGTGTACAGGGACCCTATGGCTACACCTTC | CACVQGPYGYTF
TRBJ1-2 | TRBV28 | 14 | . | . | TGTGCCACCCACGAGGACAAGCTACTATGGGGCTACACCTTC | CATHEDKLLWGYTF
TRBJ1-6 | TRBV9 | 14 | . | . | TGTGCCAGCAGCGTAGGGGACACAAATTCACCCCTCCACTTT | CASSVGDTNSPLHF
TRBJ2-1 | TRBV6-5 | 14 | . | . | TGTGCCAGCAAATTGGGACGGGGGTCGAATGAGCAGTTCTTC | CASKLGRGSNEQFF
TRBJ2-4 | TRBV5-1 | 13 | TRBD1 | . | TGCGCCAGCAGCCGGCCGGGACAGTCCATTCAGTACTTC | CASSRPGQSIQYF
TRBJ2-3 | TRBV6-6 | 16 | TRBD1 | . | TGTGCCAGCACCTACTTCCCGGGACAGGGCACAGATACGCAGTATTTT | CASTYFPGQGTDTQYF
TRBJ2-2 | TRBV28 | 15 | TRBD1 | . | TGTGCCAGCAGTCTCTGGACAGGGCGTAACGGGGAGCTGTTTTTT | CASSLWTGRNGELFF
TRBJ2-6 | TRBV5-1 | 19 | TRBD1 | . | TGCGCCAGCAGCTTGGGGACAGGGGGCGCTTTGGTTGGGGCCAACGTCCTGACTTTC | CASSLGTGGALVGANVLTF
TRBJ2-3 | TRBV29-1 | 16 | TRBD2 | . | TGCAGCGTTGAAGGAGGTAGCGGGGGGATCACAGATACGCAGTATTTT | CSVEGGSGGITDTQYF
TRBJ2-3 | TRBV4-1 | 21 | TRBD2 | few | TGCGCCAGCAGCCGAAAGCACCCTAGCGGGGGGCTCGGCCAACGCACAGATACGCAGTATTTT | CASSRKHPSGGLGQRTDTQYF
TRBJ2-7 | TRBV9 | 15 | . | few | TGTGCCAGCAGCTCACAACTAGACTCCGACTACGAGCAGTACTTC | CASSSQLDSDYEQYF
TRBJ2-1 | TRBV28 | 16 | TRBD2 | . | TGTGCCAGCAGTCCCTGGACTAGCGGGACCCACAATGAGCAGTTCTTC | CASSPWTSGTHNEQFF
TRBJ2-7 | TRBV25-1 | 16 | TRBD2 | . | TGTGCCAGCAGACCCCGAGGACTAGCGGGCCCCTACGAGCAGTACTTC | CASRPRGLAGPYEQYF
TRBJ1-1 | TRBV12-5 | 14 | . | few | TGTGCTAGTGGCCCCCAGGAGGGCTACACTGAAGCTTTCTTT | CASGPQEGYTEAFF
TRBJ2-3 | TRBV28 | 14 | . | . | TGTGCCAGCAACCGGGACTCCGTTTTCAGTACGCAGTATTTT | CASNRDSVFSTQYF
TRBJ1-1 | TRBV12-5 | 16 | . | . | TGTGCTAGTGGTTTGGTAATCCACAGGGACGGCACTGAAGCTTTCTTT | CASGLVIHRDGTEAFF
TRBJ2-2 | TRBV13 | 12 | . | . | TGTGCCGCCAGCGGGAACACCGGGGAGCTGTTTTTT | CAASGNTGELFF
TRBJ1-5 | TRBV7-6 | 13 | . | once | TGTGCCAGTAGCCATACGTTCGCGGGGCCCCAGCATTTT | CASSHTFAGPQHF
TRBJ2-7 | TRBV30 | 12 | . | once | TGTGCCTGGAGTGCGACAGGCTACGAGCAGTACTTC | CAWSATGYEQYF
TRBJ2-6 | TRBV30 | 20 | TRBD1 | . | TGTGCCTGGAGTTCTTGGATTCTGGGACAGGGGCGCTCTGGGGCCAACGTCCTGACTTTC | CAWSSWILGQGRSGANVLTF
TRBJ2-7 | TRBV6-5 | 15 | TRBD1 | . | TGTGCCAGCAGTGCCTACGGGACAGGGGGCTTGGGGCAGTACTTC | CASSAYGTGGLGQYF
TRBJ2-7 | TRBV27 | 16 | TRBD2 | . | TGTGCCAGCAGTTTATTAGCGGGGGGAAGCTCCTACGAGCAGTACTTC | CASSLLAGGSSYEQYF
TRBJ2-5 | TRBV5-6 | 13 | . | . | TGTGCCAGCAGCTTGTTGGAGAAAGAGACCCAGTACTTC | CASSLLEKETQYF
TRBJ2-7 | TRBV28 | 16 | TRBD1 | once | TGTGCCAGCACCTCCCCAGGGGACAGGAGCTCCTACGAGCAGTACTTC | CASTSPGDRSSYEQYF
TRBJ2-1 | TRBV7-9 | 15 | TRBD2 | . | TGTGCCAGCAGCTTAGTACTAGCGGGGGGAGATGAGCAGTTCTTC | CASSLVLAGGDEQFF
TRBJ2-4 | TRBV7-9 | 14 | . | . | TGTGCCAGCAGGCCCCTTGGCGCCAAAAACATTCAGTACTTC | CASRPLGAKNIQYF
TRBJ1-4 | TRBV4-2 | 14 | . | once | TGTGCCAGCAGCCACAGCGCAACTAATGAAAAACTGTTTTTT | CASSHSATNEKLFF
TRBJ2-5 | TRBV7-6 | 13 | . | . | TGTGCCAGCAGCTTAGTCAGGGAAGAGACCCAGTACTTC | CASSLVREETQYF
TRBJ2-7 | TRBV29-1 | 13 | . | . | TGCAGCGTTGTCGAGGGTGCGACCTACGAGCAGTACTTC | CSVVEGATYEQYF
TRBJ2-2 | TRBV30 | 15 | TRBD2 | . | TGTGCCTGGAGAACTAGCGGTACGAACACCGGGGAGCTGTTTTTT | CAWRTSGTNTGELFF
TRBJ2-7 | TRBV4-1 | 15 | . | . | TGCGCCAGCAGCCAAGGCGACCAGGGTTTCTACGAGCAGTACTTC | CASSQGDQGFYEQYF
TRBJ2-7 | TRBV6-5 | 14 | . | once | TGTGCCAGCAGTGCCGCTAGGGGTCCCTACGAGCAGTACTTC | CASSAARGPYEQYF
TRBJ2-7 | TRBV18 | 14 | . | . | TGTGCCAGCTCGCTAAGGGGCGGCTCCTACGAGCAGTACTTC | CASSLRGGSYEQYF
TRBJ1-2 | TRBV5-4 | 15 | TRBD1 | . | TGTGCCAGCAGCTTGGCTGATTTAGGGGGCGGTGGCTACACCTTC | CASSLADLGGGGYTF
TRBJ2-7 | TRBV11-1 | 13 | . | once | TGTGCCAGCGCGACTGGCAGCTCCTACGAGCAGTACTTC | CASATGSSYEQYF